The clone carrying this TCR beta chain was seen a handful of times. Stable disease denoted Graves' hyperthyroidism without ophthalmopathy progression within 18 months. The sample is drawn from a study of T cells in Graves' hyperthyroidism and ophthalmopathy. RNA transcripts provided the source from which TCR beta CDR3 regions were amplified. During a first-round RT-PCR of the TCR CDR3, the HTBI primer set was used. One entry per CDR3 protein results from TCRdb running MiXCR on the multiplex PCR reads. The sample has 700,000 or so distinct CDR3 sequences; about 16% are singletons. The receptor was isolated from a young man with Graves' hyperthyroidism. Input material: blood.

CDR3 protein: CASSAAALGTNEQYF. The CDR3 nucleotides read TGTGCCAGTAGTGCCGCGGCCCTAGGGACAAACGAGCAGTACTTC. The chain employs TRBV19 and TRBJ2-7, with D perhaps matching TRBD1 (6 bases). V lost 5 bases and J 5 bases, leaving 19 bases between the germline ends. This CDR3 contains 15 residues. In germline, CDR1 is LNHDA, CDR2 SQIVND (reference sequence).